The rows below give T cell receptor beta chains drawn from one sample of a study of blood T cell repertoires in COVID-19. Sequencing was performed with immunoSEQ multiplex PCR; in TCRdb, only in-frame clones are kept and a portion is missing. The sample records tens of thousands of clones, about 90% being singletons. Sequenced input: peripheral blood. Receptors were obtained from a woman aged 70-85 years with active COVID-19. The conserved cysteine and the conserved F or W are not part of the CDR3 here. The D gene is left open where the match is weak.

TRBV5-1,TRBJ2-7,.,ASSPNSGEQY
TRBV10-1,TRBJ2-4,.,ASSQGQRENIQY
TRBV29-1,TRBJ2-7,.,SVQTGRPYEQY
TRBV5-1,TRBJ2-3,TRBD2,ASSNMGEGRGGTDTQY
TRBV6-1,TRBJ1-1,TRBD1,ASSAGPGTAKPSEAF
TRBV20-1,TRBJ1-2,TRBD1,SASGAGGLYGYT
TRBV5-1,TRBJ2-7,TRBD2,ASLPGAGTSSNEQY
TRBV5-1,TRBJ1-2,.,ASSLDPTGNYGYT
TRBV28,TRBJ2-4,.,ASSSQGRANIQY
TRBV19,TRBJ1-2,TRBD1,ASTTRIWTGRTRAYGYT
TRBV25-1,TRBJ1-6,TRBD1,ASSGQGGSPLH
TRBV6-1,TRBJ1-2,.,ASSEEYWRGMNYGYT
TRBV6-4,TRBJ2-7,.,ASSVFYEQY
TRBV4-3,TRBJ2-1,.,ASSQEVGRAGAYNEQF
TRBV18,TRBJ1-1,TRBD1,ASSLRQGARGTEAF
TRBV7-2,TRBJ2-3,TRBD1,ASSLLQGARDTQY
TRBV19,TRBJ2-1,.,ASSRTGRPNEQF
TRBV13,TRBJ2-3,.,ASSPSTDTQY
TRBV5-1,TRBJ1-1,TRBD1,ASSLARTGEHTEAF
TRBV11-3,TRBJ1-1,.,ASSQALSTEAF
TRBV7-2,TRBJ1-5,.,ASSLSPGSNQPQH
TRBV7-2,TRBJ2-5,.,ASTLGRRETQY
TRBV10-3,TRBJ2-3,TRBD1,AISEDRDNTDTQY
TRBV5-1,TRBJ2-1,TRBD1,ASSLAGQGAYNEQF
TRBV5-1,TRBJ1-1,TRBD1,ASSLGTGLNTEAF
TRBV10-2,TRBJ2-7,TRBD1,ASSTGGSYEQY
TRBV2,TRBJ1-5,TRBD1,ASSQQGAQGQPQH
TRBV30,TRBJ2-1,.,AWSVLVGHEQF
TRBV7-2,TRBJ1-6,.,ASSFGLTASPLH
TRBV12-3/TRBV12-4,TRBJ2-7,.,ASSFGWEQY
TRBV9,TRBJ1-2,.,ASSVLQGGYT
TRBV29-1,TRBJ2-1,TRBD2,SVESGLAEEQF
TRBV19,TRBJ2-3,.,ASSLSGWVDTQY
TRBV5-6,TRBJ2-1,TRBD2,ASSLGLGGYNEQF
TRBV28,TRBJ1-6,TRBD1,ASSLRQGATSPLH
TRBV19,TRBJ1-1,.,ASSIDLLYTEAF
TRBV4-2,TRBJ2-1,.,ASSQASDWDYNEQF
TRBV3-1/TRBV3-2,TRBJ1-1,.,ASSQDVGGNTEAF
TRBV4-1,TRBJ2-1,TRBD2,ASSQDPSGKGNEQF
TRBV7-2,TRBJ1-5,.,ASSLAGQGSQPQH
TRBV28,TRBJ1-5,TRBD1,ASSRLDRADQPQH
TRBV28,TRBJ1-5,.,ASRDRRGQPQH
TRBV28,TRBJ2-1,TRBD2,ASQSGRLYNEQF
TRBV19,TRBJ1-2,.,ASSPRPGRYT
TRBV6-1,TRBJ2-5,.,ASSEGGETQY
TRBV13,TRBJ2-1,.,ASSLRGDNEQF
TRBV12-3/TRBV12-4,TRBJ2-5,.,ASSPSRETQY
TRBV9,TRBJ2-1,.,ASSVDGDYYNEQF